The sequence of this TCR beta chain was determined in a study of Tregs in tolerant kidney transplant recipients. Points from the study as a whole: Few patients were studied, so findings need validation in larger groups.

The germline V gene has CDR1 SGHRS and CDR2 YFSETQ. The J segment lost 10 bases and the V segment lost 4 bases, leaving 14 bases of the junction unmatched. The CDR3 has 17 amino acids. As for this clone: Its antigen is not known.

Using immunoSEQ multiplex PCR, the repertoire was profiled, and TCRdb retains in-frame clones only, with some absent. The data show 120,000 or so clones, about 90% seen once. Unstimulated regulatory T cells (CD4+CD25+CD127-), CD4+CD25- non-regulatory cells, CD4 and CD8 cells were FACS-sorted from thawed PBMCs. The sample consisted of CD4+ T cells from blood. This TCR was sampled from a human donor in good health. V is TRBV5-1 and J is TRBJ2-1; 13 bases agree with TRBD2. CDR3 region: CASSIIPGLAGRMEQFF. The CDR3 bases are TGCGCCAGCAGCATTATACCGGGACTAGCGGGGCGGATGGAGCAGTTCTTC.